The text below deals with one T cell receptor beta chain. In the authors' workflow: Nucleated cell number was recorded as an estimate derived from reference gene primer amplification. Repertoires were generated with immunoSEQ multiplex PCR, while TCRdb's copy carries only in-frame clones and drops some. For V, J and clone size, that table is used; D and trimming come from the DNA. Of some 150,000 clones in the sample, roughly 85% were seen once. The data stem from a study of blood T cell repertoires in COVID-19. On the study more broadly: The study drew acute and convalescent COVID-19 samples from the United States, Italy and Spain. Sources were T cells, B-cell-depleted T cells, or PBMCs; the material itself was cDNA or gDNA.

This CDR3 is built from 14 residues. V lost 5 bases and J lost 6, with 15 bases in between. Per germline, CDR1 SEHNR and CDR2 FQNEAQ (reference sequence). This chain uses TRBV7-9 with TRBJ2-3, with D maybe TRBD1 (6 bases). This clonotype was obtained from a man between 50 and 59 years old with acute or convalescent COVID-19. Sequenced material: peripheral blood. CDR3 loop: CASSLTQGSDTQYF. In DNA form, the CDR3 reads TGTGCCAGCAGCCTTACACAGGGATCGGATACGCAGTATTTT.